The text below deals with one T cell receptor (beta chain). Profiled with immunoSEQ multiplex PCR; TCRdb holds only in-frame clones, not every one. This sample's table has about 200,000 clones. The data are from a study of control samples from healthy donors and cancer patients. This clonotype was obtained from a woman aged 25 to 45 in good health. Sequencing input: blood.

As DNA, the CDR3 is TGTGCCAGCAGCTTGCTGACAGGGGGATCGAAAAACTATGGCTACACCTTC. It translates to CASSLLTGGSKNYGYTF. This chain links TRBV5-6 with TRBJ1-2; 9 nucleotides line up with TRBD1. V shed 1 base, J shed 2 bases, and the junction held 9 bases outside the gene matches. The germline V gene has CDR1 SGHDT and CDR2 YYEEEE. This CDR3 contains 17 residues. The full variable domain, completed using reference TRBV5-6 and TRBJ1-2, is DAGVTQSPTHLIKTRGQQVTLRCSPKSGHDTVSWYQQALGQGPQFIFQYYEEEERQRGNFPDRFSGHQFPNYSSELNVNALLLGDSALYLCASSLLTGGSKNYGYTFGSGTRLTVV.